The TCR beta chain described here comes from a study of PD-1 blockade in classical Hodgkin lymphoma. This CDR3 has 13 amino acids. V was clipped by 6 bases and J by 3 bases, with 9 bases between them. Germline V gene sequence: CDR1 SGHVS, CDR2 FQNEAQ. Only in-frame clones appear in the TCRdb table, and some are missing; sequencing was by immunoSEQ multiplex PCR. The repertoire consists of approximately 43,000 clones, with roughly 86% occurring once and the leading ten covering 5.5%. Remarks on this clone: No antigen is known for it.

Study results and limitations: Diversity similar to that of newly diagnosed patients was seen at baseline in complete responders. It was CD4+ TCR diversity, not CD8+, that rose significantly by C4D1. Nothing has yet pinned down what causes the repertoire differences, possibly disease activity or prior therapy.

Every patient had relapsed following autologous stem cell transplantation, and cohorts differed in brentuximab vedotin exposure. Complete response, partial response or progressive disease constituted the best responses recorded. The chain carries TRBV7-8 and TRBJ2-1, with D perhaps TRBD1 (5 bases). The TCR originated in a human donor with classical Hodgkin lymphoma. Here the sequenced sample was peripheral blood mononuclear cells (PBMCs), taken before the second cycle of nivolumab. The CDR3 reads CASSTGDYNEQFF. CDR3 coding DNA: TGTGCCAGCAGTACAGGCGACTACAATGAGCAGTTCTTC.